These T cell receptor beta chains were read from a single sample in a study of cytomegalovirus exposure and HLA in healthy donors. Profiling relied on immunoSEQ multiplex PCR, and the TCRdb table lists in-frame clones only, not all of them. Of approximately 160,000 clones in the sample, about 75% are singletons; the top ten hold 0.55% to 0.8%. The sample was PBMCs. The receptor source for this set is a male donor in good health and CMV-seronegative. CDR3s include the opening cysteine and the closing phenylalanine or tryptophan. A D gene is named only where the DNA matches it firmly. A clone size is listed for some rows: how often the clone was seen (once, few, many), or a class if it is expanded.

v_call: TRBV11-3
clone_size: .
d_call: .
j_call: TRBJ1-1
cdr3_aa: CASSLGGTTEAFF
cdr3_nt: TGTGCCAGCAGCTTAGGAGGAACCACTGAAGCTTTCTTT

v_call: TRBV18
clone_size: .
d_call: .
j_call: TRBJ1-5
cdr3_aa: CASSPQDSGQPQHF
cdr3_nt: TGTGCCAGCTCACCACAGGACAGCGGTCAGCCCCAGCATTTT

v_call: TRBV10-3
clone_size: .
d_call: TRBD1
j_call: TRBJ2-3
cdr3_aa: CAIRPGQITDTQYF
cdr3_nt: TGTGCCATTAGACCGGGACAGATTACAGATACGCAGTATTTT

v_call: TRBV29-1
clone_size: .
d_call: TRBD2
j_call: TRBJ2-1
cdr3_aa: CSVVGTRTSSYNEQFF
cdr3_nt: TGCAGCGTCGTAGGGACTAGGACAAGCTCCTACAATGAGCAGTTCTTC

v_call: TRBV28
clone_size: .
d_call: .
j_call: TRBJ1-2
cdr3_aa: CASSLSQTHYGYTF
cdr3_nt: TGTGCCAGCAGTTTATCGCAGACACACTATGGCTACACCTTC

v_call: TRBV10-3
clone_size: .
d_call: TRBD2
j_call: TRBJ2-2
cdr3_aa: CAINPGLAGVDTGELFF
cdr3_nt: TGTGCCATCAATCCGGGACTAGCGGGAGTAGACACCGGGGAGCTGTTTTTT

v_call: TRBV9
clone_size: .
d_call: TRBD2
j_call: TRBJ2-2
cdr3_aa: CASSVSSGRVFGELFF
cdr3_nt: TGTGCCAGCAGCGTCTCTAGCGGGAGGGTTTTCGGGGAGCTGTTTTTT

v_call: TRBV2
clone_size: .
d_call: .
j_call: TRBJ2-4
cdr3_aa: CASSYDRLAKNIQYF
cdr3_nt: TGTGCCAGCAGTTATGACAGACTAGCCAAAAACATTCAGTACTTC

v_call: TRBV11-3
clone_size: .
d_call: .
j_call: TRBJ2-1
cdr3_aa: CASQQEYNEQFF
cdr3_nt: TGTGCCAGCCAACAGGAATACAATGAGCAGTTCTTC

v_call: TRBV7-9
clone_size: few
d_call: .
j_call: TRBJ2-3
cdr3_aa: CSSRISRTTSTDTQYF
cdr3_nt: TGTTCCAGCAGAATTAGCCGGACTACCTCCACAGATACGCAGTATTTT

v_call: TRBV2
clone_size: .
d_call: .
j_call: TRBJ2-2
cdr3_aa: CASREQGNTGELFF
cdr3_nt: TGTGCCAGCAGAGAGCAGGGAAACACCGGGGAGCTGTTTTTT

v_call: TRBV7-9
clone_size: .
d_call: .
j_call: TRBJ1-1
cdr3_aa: CSSTLTGNSEAFF
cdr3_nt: TGTTCCAGCACCTTGACAGGAAACTCTGAAGCTTTCTTT

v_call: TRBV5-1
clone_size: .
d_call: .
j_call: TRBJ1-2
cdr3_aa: CASSLAAGSGHGYTF
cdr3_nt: TGCGCCAGCAGCTTGGCCGCGGGGTCTGGTCATGGCTACACCTTC

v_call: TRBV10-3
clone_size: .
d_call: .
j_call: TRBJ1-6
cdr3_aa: CAIRDAGVRGHNSPLHF
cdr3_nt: TGTGCCATCAGGGACGCGGGGGTTCGGGGTCATAATTCACCCCTCCACTTT

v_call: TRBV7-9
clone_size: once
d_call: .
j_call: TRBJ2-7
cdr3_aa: CASSFSSPYEQYF
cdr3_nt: TGTGCCAGCAGCTTTTCTTCACCCTACGAGCAGTACTTC

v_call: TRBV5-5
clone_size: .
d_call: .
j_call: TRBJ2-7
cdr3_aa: CASSLGLEQYF
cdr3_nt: TGTGCCAGCAGCTTGGGTCTGGAGCAGTACTTC

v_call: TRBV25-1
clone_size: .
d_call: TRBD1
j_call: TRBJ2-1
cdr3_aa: CASSDFTGERYNEQFF
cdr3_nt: TGTGCCAGCAGTGACTTTACAGGGGAGAGATACAATGAGCAGTTCTTC

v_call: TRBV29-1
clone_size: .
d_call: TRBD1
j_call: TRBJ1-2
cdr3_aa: CSVKDRERYGYTF
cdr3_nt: TGCAGCGTCAAAGACAGGGAGCGGTATGGCTACACCTTC

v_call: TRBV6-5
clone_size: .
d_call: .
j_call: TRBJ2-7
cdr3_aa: CASRGGASVVYEQYF
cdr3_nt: TGTGCCAGCAGGGGGGGGGCCTCGGTGGTCTACGAGCAGTACTTC

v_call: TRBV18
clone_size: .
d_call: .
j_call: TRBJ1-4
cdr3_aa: CASSPTGPLGQEKLFF
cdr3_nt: TGTGCCAGCTCACCCACCGGGCCCCTGGGGCAGGAAAAACTGTTTTTT

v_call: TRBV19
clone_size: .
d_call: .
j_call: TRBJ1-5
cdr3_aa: CASSIDWDRTGEAQHF
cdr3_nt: TGTGCCAGTAGTATAGACTGGGACCGGACGGGGGAGGCCCAGCATTTT

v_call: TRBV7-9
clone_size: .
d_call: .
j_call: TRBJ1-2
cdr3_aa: CSSEDYGYTF
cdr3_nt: TGTTCCAGCGAGGACTATGGCTACACCTTC

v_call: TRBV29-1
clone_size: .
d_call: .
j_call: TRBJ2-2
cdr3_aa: CSVERTTTGELFF
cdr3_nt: TGCAGCGTTGAACGGACAACCACCGGGGAGCTGTTTTTT

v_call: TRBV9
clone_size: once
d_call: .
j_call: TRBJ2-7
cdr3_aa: CASSVGQEYYEQYF
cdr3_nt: TGTGCCAGCAGCGTAGGTCAGGAATACTACGAGCAGTACTTC

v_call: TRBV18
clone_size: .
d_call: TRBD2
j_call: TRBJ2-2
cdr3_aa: CASSPLLAGETGELFF
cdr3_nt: TGTGCCAGCTCACCACTTCTAGCGGGAGAAACCGGGGAGCTGTTTTTT

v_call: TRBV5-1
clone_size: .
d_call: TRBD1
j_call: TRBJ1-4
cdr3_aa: CASSLRDRGTNEKLFF
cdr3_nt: TGCGCCAGCAGCTTAAGGGACAGGGGAACTAATGAAAAACTGTTTTTT

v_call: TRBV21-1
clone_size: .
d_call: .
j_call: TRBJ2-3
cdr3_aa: CASSKVPAGGSTDTQYF
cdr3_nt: TGTGCCAGCAGCAAGGTTCCAGCGGGGGGTTCCACAGATACGCAGTATTTT

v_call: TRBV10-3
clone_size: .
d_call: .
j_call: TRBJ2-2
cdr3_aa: CAIQGNGELFF
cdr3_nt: TGTGCCATCCAGGGGAACGGGGAGCTGTTTTTT

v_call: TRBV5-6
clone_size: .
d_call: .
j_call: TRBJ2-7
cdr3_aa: CASSLLPSGSYEQYF
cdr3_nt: TGTGCCAGCAGCTTGTTGCCTTCGGGTTCCTACGAGCAGTACTTC

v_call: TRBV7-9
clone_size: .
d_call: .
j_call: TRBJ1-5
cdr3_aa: CASSLEGDSNQPQHF
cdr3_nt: TGTGCCAGCAGCTTAGAGGGGGATAGCAATCAGCCCCAGCATTTT

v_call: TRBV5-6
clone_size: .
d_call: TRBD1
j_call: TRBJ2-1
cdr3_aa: CASSLRQGFPEQFF
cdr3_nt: TGTGCCAGCAGCTTGAGACAGGGTTTCCCGGAGCAGTTCTTC

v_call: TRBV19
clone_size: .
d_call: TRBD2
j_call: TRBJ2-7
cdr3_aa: CASSIPSGGAYEQYF
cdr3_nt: TGTGCCAGTAGTATCCCCAGCGGGGGGGCCTACGAGCAGTACTTC

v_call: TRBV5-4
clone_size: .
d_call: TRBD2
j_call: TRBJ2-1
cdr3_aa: CASSFGLATYNEQFF
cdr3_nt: TGTGCCAGCAGCTTCGGACTAGCGACCTACAATGAGCAGTTCTTC

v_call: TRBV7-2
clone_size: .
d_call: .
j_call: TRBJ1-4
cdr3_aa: CASSRKVGVNEKLFF
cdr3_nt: TGTGCCAGCAGTCGAAAAGTTGGAGTTAATGAAAAACTGTTTTTT

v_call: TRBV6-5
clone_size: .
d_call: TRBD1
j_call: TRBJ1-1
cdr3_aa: CASRRQGGVNTEAFF
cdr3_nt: TGTGCCAGCAGGCGGCAGGGGGGCGTGAACACTGAAGCTTTCTTT

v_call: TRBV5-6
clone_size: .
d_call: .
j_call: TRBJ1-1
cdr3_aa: CASSPIGGGTEAFF
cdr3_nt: TGTGCCAGCAGCCCTATCGGGGGGGGCACTGAAGCTTTCTTT

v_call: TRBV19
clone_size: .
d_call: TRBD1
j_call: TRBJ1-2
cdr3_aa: CASSLWGQGNYGYTF
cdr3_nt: TGTGCCAGTTCCTTATGGGGACAGGGTAACTATGGCTACACCTTC

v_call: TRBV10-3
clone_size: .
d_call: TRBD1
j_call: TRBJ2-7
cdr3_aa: CATQGVGEQYF
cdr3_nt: TGTGCCACTCAGGGGGTGGGTGAGCAGTACTTC

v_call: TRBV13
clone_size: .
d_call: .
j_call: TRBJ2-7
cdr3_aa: CASSLGLVASSYEQYF
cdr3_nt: TGTGCCAGCAGCTTAGGCCTCGTCGCGAGCTCCTACGAGCAGTACTTC

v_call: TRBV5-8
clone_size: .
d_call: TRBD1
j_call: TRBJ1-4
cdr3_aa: CASSLGTGPVVKGKLFF
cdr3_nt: TGTGCCAGCAGCCTAGGGACAGGTCCAGTCGTGAAAGGAAAACTGTTTTTT

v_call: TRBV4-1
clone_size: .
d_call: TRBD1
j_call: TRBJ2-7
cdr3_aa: CASSQYSGQGTYEQYF
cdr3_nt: TGCGCCAGCAGCCAATACTCGGGACAGGGTACCTACGAGCAGTACTTC

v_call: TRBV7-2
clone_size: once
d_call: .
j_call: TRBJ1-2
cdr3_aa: CASSQARTDYGYTF
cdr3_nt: TGTGCCAGCAGCCAGGCTCGGACAGACTATGGCTACACCTTC

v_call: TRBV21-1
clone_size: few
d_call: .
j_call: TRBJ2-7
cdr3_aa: CAAIYARGRWSYEQYF
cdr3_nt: TGTGCCGCTATTTACGCCAGGGGGCGATGGTCCTACGAGCAGTACTTC

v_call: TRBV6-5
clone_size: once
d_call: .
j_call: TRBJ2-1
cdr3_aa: CATQPRSSYNEQFF
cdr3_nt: TGTGCCACACAACCTAGAAGCTCCTACAATGAGCAGTTCTTC

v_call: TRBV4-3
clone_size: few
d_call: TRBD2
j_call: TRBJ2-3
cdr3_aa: CASSGEGGATDTQYF
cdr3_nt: TGCGCCAGCTCAGGAGAGGGAGGGGCCACAGATACGCAGTATTTT

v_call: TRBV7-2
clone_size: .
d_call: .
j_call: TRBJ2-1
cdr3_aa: CASSLEQGTYNEQFF
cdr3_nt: TGTGCCAGCAGCTTGGAACAGGGAACTTACAATGAGCAGTTCTTC

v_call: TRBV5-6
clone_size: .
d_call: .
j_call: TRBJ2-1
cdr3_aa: CASSLDTGSSYNEQFF
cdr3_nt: TGTGCCAGCAGCTTGGACACAGGAAGCTCCTACAATGAGCAGTTCTTC

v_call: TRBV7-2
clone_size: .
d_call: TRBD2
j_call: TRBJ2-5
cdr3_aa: CASSLGFNKAGVVETQYF
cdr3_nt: TGTGCCAGCAGCTTAGGATTCAATAAAGCGGGGGTTGTGGAGACCCAGTACTTC

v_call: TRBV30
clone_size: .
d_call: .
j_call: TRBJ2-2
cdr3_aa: CAWSARGEELFF
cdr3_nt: TGTGCCTGGAGTGCTCGGGGTGAGGAGCTGTTTTTT

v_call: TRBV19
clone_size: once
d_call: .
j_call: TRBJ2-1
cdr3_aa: CASTKGQFSYNEQFF
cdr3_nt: TGTGCCAGTACCAAAGGACAGTTTTCCTACAATGAGCAGTTCTTC

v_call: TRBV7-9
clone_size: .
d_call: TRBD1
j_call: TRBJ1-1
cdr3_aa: CSSSLAGGPTEAFF
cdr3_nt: TGTTCCAGCAGCTTGGCAGGGGGCCCCACTGAAGCTTTCTTT

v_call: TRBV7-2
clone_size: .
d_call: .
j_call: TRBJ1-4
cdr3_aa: CASSPGSVREKLFF
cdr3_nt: TGTGCCAGCAGCCCAGGGTCCGTTAGGGAAAAACTGTTTTTT

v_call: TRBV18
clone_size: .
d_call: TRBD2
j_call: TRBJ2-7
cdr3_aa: CASSPLSGRGDYEQYF
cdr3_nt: TGTGCCAGCTCACCCCTTAGCGGGAGGGGGGACTACGAGCAGTACTTC

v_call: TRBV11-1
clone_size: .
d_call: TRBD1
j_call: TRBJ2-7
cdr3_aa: CASSPGQISYEQYF
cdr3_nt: TGTGCCAGCAGCCCGGGACAGATCTCCTACGAGCAGTACTTC

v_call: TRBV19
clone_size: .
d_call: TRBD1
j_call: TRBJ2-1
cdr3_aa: CASSIRQGVDEQFF
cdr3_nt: TGTGCCAGTAGTATACGACAGGGAGTCGATGAGCAGTTCTTC

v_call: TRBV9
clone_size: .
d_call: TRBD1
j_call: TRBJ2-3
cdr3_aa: CASSVDTGQGRGTQYF
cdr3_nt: TGTGCCAGCAGCGTAGATACGGGACAGGGGCGTGGTACGCAGTATTTT

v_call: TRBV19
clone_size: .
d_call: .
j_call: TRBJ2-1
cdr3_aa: CASSPRSEGDEQFF
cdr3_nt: TGTGCCAGTAGTCCCCGGTCGGAGGGCGATGAGCAGTTCTTC